These 8 T cell receptor beta chains were sequenced from one sample in a study of T-cell memory formation after mild COVID-19. MiXCR, run by TCRdb on the 5' RACE reads, gives a single entry per CDR3 protein. The repertoire holds 540,000 or so distinct CDR3 sequences, 20% seen once, with around 12% in the top ten. Sequenced material: PBMCs or a T cell subset sorted from them (not recorded which). These receptors came from an adult woman who had mild COVID-19 (a few samples of this study predate the infection). Cell type and time point are not known.

This chain uses TRBV3-1 with TRBJ2-1, with 14 bases matching TRBD2. This CDR3 contains 20 residues. With 0 bases clipped from V and 4 bases from J, the junction kept 11 bases outside the gene matches. Germline lookup yields CDR1 LGHDT and CDR2 YNNKEL (reference sequence). The CDR3 sequence is CASSQDWGTSGSRRYNEQFF. CDR3 DNA sequence: TGTGCCAGCAGCCAAGATTGGGGGACTAGCGGGAGTAGGAGGTACAATGAGCAGTTCTTC.

CDR3 in DNA: TGTGCCAGCACTTCGGGGCCCCCCGGACAGGGGGACTATAGCTCCTACAATGAGCAGTTCTTC. Encoded protein: CASTSGPPGQGDYSSYNEQFF. The chain uses TRBV6-5 and TRBJ2-1; 10 bases fit TRBD1. The CDR3 runs 21 residues. Germline V CDR1 and CDR2: MNHEY, SVGAGI. V gave up 7 bases and J gave up 0 bases; unmatched junction bases: 21.

The chain carries TRBV20-1 and TRBJ1-5; D is ambiguous. The CDR3 loop spans 15 amino acids. The V gene's germline CDR1 is DFQATT and CDR2 SNEGSKA (reference sequence). V lost 0 bases, J lost 2 bases, and 11 bases lay in between. The chain's CDR3 is CSARERAGRNQPQHF. In DNA, the CDR3 is TGCAGTGCTAGAGAAAGAGCAGGACGCAATCAGCCCCAGCATTTT.

In this sample, this clonotype turned up a few times. The chain joins TRBV7-9 to TRBJ2-1; D not certain. The germline V and J ends were trimmed by 1 base and 4 bases, with 8 bases remaining between them. The V gene's germline CDR1 is SEHNR and CDR2 FQNEAQ (reference sequence). CDR3 length equals 14 residues. CDR3 DNA: TGTGCCAGCAGCTTAGTCGTGGGTTACAATGAGCAGTTCTTC. Its protein product is CASSLVVGYNEQFF. Together with reference TRBV7-9 and TRBJ2-1, the CDR3 gives the full variable domain: DTGVSQNPRHKITKRGQNVTFRCDPISEHNRLYWYRQTLGQGPEFLTYFQNEAQLEKSRLLSDRFSAERPKGSFSTLEIQRTEQGDSAMYLCASSLVVGYNEQFFGPGTRLTVL.

This clonotype was recorded a few times. A read error may produce the germline difference seen at one junction end. CDR3 nucleotides: TGTGCCACCAGTGATTGGGGGACATCTAGCATAGATACGCAGTATTTT. Its protein product is CATSDWGTSSIDTQYF. V gene TRBV24-1 combines with J gene TRBJ2-3, with a tentative D call TRBD1 (6 bases). Germline CDR1 and CDR2: KGHDR and SFDVKD. The CDR3 spans 16 residues.

The chain employs TRBV12-3 or TRBV12-4 and TRBJ2-5; 9 bases match TRBD2. The V gene end was trimmed by 4 bases and the J gene end by 5 bases; junction bases not matched to a gene: 2. The CDR3 loop spans 13 amino acids. The CDR3 nucleotides are TGTGCCAGCAGTTCAAGCGGGGGGGAGACCCAGTACTTC. Protein sequence: CASSSSGGETQYF.

The chain combines TRBV7-8 with TRBJ2-7; possibly TRBD2 for D (6 bases). CDR1 is SGHVS, CDR2 FQNEAQ, per germline. This CDR3 is built from 14 residues. Trimming shortened V by 2 bases and J by 7 bases, and 15 bases separated the two germline ends. The CDR3 DNA reads as TGTGCCAGCAGCTTACTCAGGGTGGGGGGAGAGCAGTACTTC. Translated: CASSLLRVGGEQYF. The entire variable domain, with the rest obtained from reference TRBV7-8 and TRBJ2-7, is as follows: GAGVSQSPRYKVAKRGQDVALRCDPISGHVSLFWYQQALGQGPEFLTYFQNEAQLDKSGLPSDRFFAERPEGSVSTLKIQRTQQEDSAVYLCASSLLRVGGEQYFGPGTRLTVT.

This clonotype has only a few counts. This rearrangement joins TRBV5-1 to TRBJ2-5; TRBD2 is a possible D gene (5 bases). The germline V and J ends were trimmed by 0 bases and 5 bases, with 11 bases remaining between them. CDR3 length: 14 residues. Germline V gives CDR1 SGHRS, CDR2 YFSETQ. CDR3 residues: CASSLGGLVETQYF. As DNA, the CDR3 is TGCGCCAGCAGCTTGGGCGGGCTGGTGGAGACCCAGTACTTC.